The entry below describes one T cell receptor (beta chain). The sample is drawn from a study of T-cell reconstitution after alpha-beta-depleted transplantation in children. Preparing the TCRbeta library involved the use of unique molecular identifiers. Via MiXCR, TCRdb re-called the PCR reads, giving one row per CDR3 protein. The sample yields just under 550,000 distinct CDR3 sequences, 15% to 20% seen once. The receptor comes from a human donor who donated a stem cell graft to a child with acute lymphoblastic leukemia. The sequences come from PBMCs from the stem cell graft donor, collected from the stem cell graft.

This CDR3 is CSARDLTGETQYF. The CDR3 nucleotides read TGCAGTGCTAGAGATCTAACGGGAGAGACCCAGTACTTC. The rearrangement uses TRBV20-1 and TRBJ2-5; D is unresolved. V was trimmed by 0 bases and J by 4 bases, leaving 9 bases between them. CDR3 length equals 13 residues. Germline V lookup: CDR1 DFQATT, CDR2 SNEGSKA (reference sequence).